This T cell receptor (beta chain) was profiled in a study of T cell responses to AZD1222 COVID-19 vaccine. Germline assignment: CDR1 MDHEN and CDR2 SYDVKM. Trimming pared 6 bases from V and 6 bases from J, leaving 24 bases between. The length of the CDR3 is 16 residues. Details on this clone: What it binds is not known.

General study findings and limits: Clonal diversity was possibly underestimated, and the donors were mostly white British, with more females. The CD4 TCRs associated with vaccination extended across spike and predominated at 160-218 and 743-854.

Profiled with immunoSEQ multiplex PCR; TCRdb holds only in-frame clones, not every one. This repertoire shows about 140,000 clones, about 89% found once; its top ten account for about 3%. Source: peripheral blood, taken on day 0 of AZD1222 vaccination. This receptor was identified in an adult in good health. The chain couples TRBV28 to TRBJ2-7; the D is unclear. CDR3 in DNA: TGTGCCAGCAGGGCACGACTGACGCGTTTTGGCCCCGAGCAGTACTTC. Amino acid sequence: CASRARLTRFGPEQYF.